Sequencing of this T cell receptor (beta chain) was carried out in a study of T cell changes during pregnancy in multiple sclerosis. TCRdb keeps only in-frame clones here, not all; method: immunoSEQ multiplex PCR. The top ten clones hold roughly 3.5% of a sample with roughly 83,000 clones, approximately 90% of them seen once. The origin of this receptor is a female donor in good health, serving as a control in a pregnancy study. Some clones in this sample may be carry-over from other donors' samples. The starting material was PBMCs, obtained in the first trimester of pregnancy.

The CDR3 DNA is TGTGCCAGCAGTGAAATCTTCGGGGAGCTGTTTTTT. The encoded protein is CASSEIFGELFF. V is TRBV2 and J is TRBJ2-2; D is unclear. Between the trimmed V and J ends, which lost 2 bases and 7 bases, there was a span of 5 bases. The CDR3 runs 12 residues. Looked up from germline, CDR1 is SNHLY and CDR2 is FYNNEI. Supplemented by reference TRBV2 and TRBJ2-2, the full variable domain reads EPEVTQTPSHQVTQMGQEVILRCVPISNHLYFYWYRQILGQKVEFLVSFYNNEISEKSEIFDDQFSVERPDGSNFTLKIRSTKLEDSAMYFCASSEIFGELFFGEGSRLTVL.